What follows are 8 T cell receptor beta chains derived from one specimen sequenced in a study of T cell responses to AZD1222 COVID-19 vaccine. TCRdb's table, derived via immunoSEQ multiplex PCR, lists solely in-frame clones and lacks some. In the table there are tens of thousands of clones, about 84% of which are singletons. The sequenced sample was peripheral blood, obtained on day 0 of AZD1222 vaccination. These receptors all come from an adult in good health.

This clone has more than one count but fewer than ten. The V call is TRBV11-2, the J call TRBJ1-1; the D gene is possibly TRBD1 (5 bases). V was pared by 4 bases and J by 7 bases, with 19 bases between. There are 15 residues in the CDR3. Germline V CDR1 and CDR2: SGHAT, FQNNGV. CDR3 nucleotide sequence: TGTGCCAGCAGCTATCCCGGGAGTCGGGGGATTGAAGCTTTCTTT. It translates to CASSYPGSRGIEAFF.

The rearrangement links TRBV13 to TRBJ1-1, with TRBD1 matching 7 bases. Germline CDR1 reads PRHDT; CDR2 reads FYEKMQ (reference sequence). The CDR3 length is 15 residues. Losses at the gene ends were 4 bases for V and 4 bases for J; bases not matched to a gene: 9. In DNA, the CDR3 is TGTGCCAGCAGCTCCGTGCCCCACAGGGGCACTGAAGCTTTCTTT. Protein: CASSSVPHRGTEAFF.

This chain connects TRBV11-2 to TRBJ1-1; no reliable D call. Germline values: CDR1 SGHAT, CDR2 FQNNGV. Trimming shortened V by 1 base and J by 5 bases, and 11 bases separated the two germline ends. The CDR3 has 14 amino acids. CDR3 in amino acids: CASSLVLGKTEAFF. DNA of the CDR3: TGTGCCAGCAGCTTAGTTCTGGGTAAAACTGAAGCTTTCTTT.

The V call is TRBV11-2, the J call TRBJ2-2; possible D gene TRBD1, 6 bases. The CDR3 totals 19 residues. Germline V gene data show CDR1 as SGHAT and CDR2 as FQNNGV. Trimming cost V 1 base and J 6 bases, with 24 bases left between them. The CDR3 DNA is TGTGCCAGCAGCTTAGCGGCCGGGACACGGCAGGGAAGATCCGGGGAGCTGTTTTTT. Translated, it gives CASSLAAGTRQGRSGELFF.

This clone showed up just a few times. The CDR3 is CSATNYGYTF. The CDR3 DNA sequence: TGCAGTGCTACGAACTATGGCTACACCTTC. The chain uses TRBV20-1 and TRBJ1-2, with D unresolved. This CDR3 spans 10 amino acids. CDR1 is DFQATT, CDR2 SNEGSKA, per germline (reference sequence). With 4 bases removed from V and 2 bases from J, the gap between germline ends came to 2 bases.

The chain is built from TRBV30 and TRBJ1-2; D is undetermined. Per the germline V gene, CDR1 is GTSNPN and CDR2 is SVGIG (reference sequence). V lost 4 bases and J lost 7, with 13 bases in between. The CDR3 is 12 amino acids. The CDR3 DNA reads TGTGCCTGGAAGCTCTTAGACGTTGGCTACACCTTC. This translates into CAWKLLDVGYTF.

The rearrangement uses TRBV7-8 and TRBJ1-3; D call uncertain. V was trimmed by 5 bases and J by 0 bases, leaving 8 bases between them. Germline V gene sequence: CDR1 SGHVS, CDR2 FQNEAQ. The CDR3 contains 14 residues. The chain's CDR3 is CASSQQISGNTIYF. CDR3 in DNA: TGTGCCAGCAGCCAACAGATCTCTGGAAACACCATATATTTT.

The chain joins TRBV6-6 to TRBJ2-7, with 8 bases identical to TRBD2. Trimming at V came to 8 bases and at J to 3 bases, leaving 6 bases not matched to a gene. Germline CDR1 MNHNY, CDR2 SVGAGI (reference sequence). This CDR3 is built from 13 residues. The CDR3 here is CASCLTSGYEQYF. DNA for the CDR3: TGTGCCAGCTGTTTAACTAGCGGCTACGAGCAGTACTTC.